The 17 T cell receptor beta chains below come from one sample, sequenced in a study of T cells in Graves' hyperthyroidism and ophthalmopathy. The investigators amplified TCR beta CDR3 regions from RNA transcripts. Researchers ran a first-round RT-PCR on the TCR CDR3 using the HTBI primer set. One entry per CDR3 protein, called by TCRdb with MiXCR from the multiplex PCR reads. The sample holds about half a million distinct CDR3 sequences, 20% to 25% seen once. The sample taken for sequencing was blood. The origin of the receptors is a woman aged 70-85 years with Graves' ophthalmopathy.

This clonotype was found many times. The V gene is TRBV15, the J gene TRBJ1-2; D not resolved. Trimming took off 5 bases at V and 2 bases at J, with 9 bases between the two ends. Per the germline V gene, CDR1 is LNHNV and CDR2 is YYDKDF (reference sequence). This CDR3 spans 13 amino acids. CDR3 coding DNA: TGTGCCACCAGCCTCCGAGCAAACTATGGCTACACCTTC. It translates to CATSLRANYGYTF.

There are a few counts of this clonotype. This chain connects TRBV6-5 to TRBJ2-2; D gene ambiguous. The ends were cut back, 2 bases at V and 4 bases at J, with 5 bases in the middle. The CDR3 is 13 amino acids. Per the germline V gene, CDR1 is MNHEY and CDR2 is SVGAGI. The CDR3 loop is CASSYRSTGELFF. In DNA form, the CDR3 reads TGTGCCAGCAGTTACCGAAGCACCGGGGAGCTGTTTTTT.

In this sample, this clonotype turned up a few times. The chain uses TRBV7-8 and TRBJ2-1; D tentatively fits TRBD1 or TRBD2 (5 bases each). Trimming shortened V by 7 bases and J by 0 bases, and 16 bases separated the two germline ends. CDR1 SGHVS and CDR2 FQNEAQ come from the germline V gene. The length of the CDR3 is 16 residues. CDR3 coding DNA: TGTGCCAGCAACAAAGGGGCGGGTAGCTCCTACAATGAGCAGTTCTTC. Its protein is CASNKGAGSSYNEQFF.

This clonotype was picked up many times. The chain couples TRBV6-2 or TRBV6-3 to TRBJ1-2, with D perhaps TRBD1 (5 bases). Germline V lookup: CDR1 MNHEY, CDR2 SVGEGT. V was trimmed by 6 bases and J by 4 bases, leaving 24 bases between them. The CDR3 loop spans 17 amino acids. The CDR3 nucleotides read TGTGCCAGCAGACAACGGGGACCGGGACGGGACCTCTATGGCTACACCTTC. Translating it yields CASRQRGPGRDLYGYTF.

The V gene is TRBV5-6, the J gene TRBJ2-1, with a tentative D call TRBD1 (5 bases). There are 14 residues in the CDR3. The V gene's germline CDR1 is SGHDT and CDR2 YYEEEE. Trimming stripped 3 bases from V and 8 bases from J, with 15 bases between. CDR3 protein: CASSSWVRRDEQFF. The CDR3 DNA is TGTGCCAGCAGCTCCTGGGTCCGCAGGGATGAGCAGTTCTTC.

The rearrangement uses TRBV6-1 and TRBJ1-6; 9 nucleotides align to TRBD1. With 5 bases clipped from V and 2 bases from J, the junction kept 7 bases outside the gene matches. CDR1 and CDR2 from the germline V gene are MNHNS and SASEGT. CDR3 size: 17 residues. The CDR3 region is CASSTPDRGAYNSPLHF. CDR3 DNA: TGTGCCAGCAGTACCCCGGACAGGGGCGCCTATAATTCACCCCTCCACTTT.

The genes are TRBV6-1 and TRBJ2-3, with a possible D match to TRBD1 (5 bases). Germline V gene data show CDR1 as MNHNS and CDR2 as SASEGT. The CDR3 extends over 15 amino acids. V was shortened by 5 bases and J by 2 bases, with 14 bases between the two germline ends. DNA of the CDR3: TGTGCCAGCAGTAAAGGGGCCACGTTCACAGATACGCAGTATTTT. Translated: CASSKGATFTDTQYF.

This clonotype showed up just a few times. The CDR3 nucleotides read TGTGCCAGCAGCTTATTCCGTATGACAGGGCTAGCTTTCTTT. It codes for CASSLFRMTGLAFF. The rearrangement uses TRBV13 and TRBJ1-1; 7 bases fit TRBD1. CDR3 length: 14 amino acids. Trimming cost V 2 bases and J 10 bases; bases outside gene matches: 10. Germline CDR1 and CDR2: PRHDT and FYEKMQ (reference sequence).

The chain employs TRBV28 and TRBJ1-2, with D uncertain. This CDR3 comprises 15 residues. Germline V lookup: CDR1 MDHEN, CDR2 SYDVKM. The V end lost 5 bases, the J end lost 3 bases, and 16 bases lay between the germline ends. The CDR3 bases are TGTGCCAGCAGTCCCCTCCCTGAGCCCCACTATGGCTACACCTTC. This gives the protein CASSPLPEPHYGYTF.

This clonotype was detected many times. The CDR3 DNA sequence: TGTGCCAGCAGTTTGGGTCGGGAGGAGCAGTACTTC. It codes for CASSLGREEQYF. The V and J genes are TRBV12-3 or TRBV12-4 and TRBJ2-7, with D perhaps TRBD2 (6 bases). V lost 3 bases to trimming and J lost 7 bases, with 10 bases between them. The CDR3 extends over 12 amino acids.

The rearrangement links TRBV11-2 to TRBJ1-3; tentatively, D is TRBD1 (6 bases). Trimming pared 0 bases from V and 0 bases from J, leaving 9 bases between. There are 16 residues in the CDR3. The germline V gene has CDR1 SGHAT and CDR2 FQNNGV. This chain's CDR3 is CASSLEDRYSGNTIYF. The CDR3 region has the DNA TGTGCCAGCAGCTTAGAGGACAGATACTCTGGAAACACCATATATTTT.

The chain employs TRBV10-3 and TRBJ2-1; 11 nucleotides align to TRBD2. Germline V gives CDR1 ENHRY, CDR2 SYGVKD. V lost 6 bases, J lost 5 bases, and 6 bases stayed unmatched. This CDR3 has 15 residues. CDR3 nucleotide sequence: TGTGCCATCAGACCGGGACTAGCGGACAACAATGAGCAGTTCTTC. This translates into CAIRPGLADNNEQFF.

The V gene is TRBV11-2, the J gene TRBJ2-1; the match to TRBD2 covers 16 bases. Germline trimming cut 5 bases from V and 10 bases from J; bases unmatched to any gene: 11. Per the germline V gene, CDR1 is SGHAT and CDR2 is FQNNGV. CDR3 length: 17 residues. CDR3 region: CASSRTGTSGRAGEQFF. The CDR3, as DNA: TGTGCCAGCAGCCGCACCGGGACTAGCGGGAGGGCTGGCGAGCAGTTCTTC.

This clonotype was observed a single time. The chain is built from TRBV3-1 and TRBJ2-1; D uncertain. The V gene lost 3 bases and the J gene lost 1 base, with 10 bases spanning the gap. The CDR3 is 15 amino acids. Germline V lookup: CDR1 LGHDT, CDR2 YNNKEL (reference sequence). The CDR3 DNA follows: TGTGCCAGCAGCCATGCCCGTGGGTCCTACAATGAGCAGTTCTTC. Its protein product is CASSHARGSYNEQFF.

This clonotype was detected ten times or more. The chain recombines TRBV5-1 with TRBJ2-3; TRBD2 matches 12 bases. With V trimmed by 3 bases and J by 0 bases, 2 bases remained unmatched. Germline V gene lookup returns CDR1 SGHRS and CDR2 YFSETQ. The CDR3 contains 16 residues. In DNA form, the CDR3 reads TGCGCCAGCAGCTCTGGGACTAGCGGGAGCACAGATACGCAGTATTTT. This translates into CASSSGTSGSTDTQYF.

A few counts support this clonotype. This chain links TRBV6-2 or TRBV6-3 with TRBJ2-2; the match to TRBD2 covers 8 bases. In germline, CDR1 is MNHEY, CDR2 SVGEGT. The CDR3 totals 16 residues. V shed 2 bases and J 5 bases; nucleotides not matched to a gene: 7. The CDR3 nucleotides are TGTGCCAGCAGTTACGTCCCAGCGGGAGTTACCGGGGAGCTGTTTTTT. This encodes CASSYVPAGVTGELFF.

In its sample, this clonotype was seen a few times. This rearrangement joins TRBV29-1 to TRBJ2-1, with TRBD2 matching 8 bases. V shed 1 base, J shed 7 bases, and the junction held 9 bases outside the gene matches. Germline V gene sequence: CDR1 SQVTM, CDR2 ANQGSEA. The CDR3 length is 15 residues. In DNA, the CDR3 is TGCAGCGTTGAAGGGTCCAGCGGGAGTCGAAATGAGCAGTTCTTC. Translating it yields CSVEGSSGSRNEQFF.